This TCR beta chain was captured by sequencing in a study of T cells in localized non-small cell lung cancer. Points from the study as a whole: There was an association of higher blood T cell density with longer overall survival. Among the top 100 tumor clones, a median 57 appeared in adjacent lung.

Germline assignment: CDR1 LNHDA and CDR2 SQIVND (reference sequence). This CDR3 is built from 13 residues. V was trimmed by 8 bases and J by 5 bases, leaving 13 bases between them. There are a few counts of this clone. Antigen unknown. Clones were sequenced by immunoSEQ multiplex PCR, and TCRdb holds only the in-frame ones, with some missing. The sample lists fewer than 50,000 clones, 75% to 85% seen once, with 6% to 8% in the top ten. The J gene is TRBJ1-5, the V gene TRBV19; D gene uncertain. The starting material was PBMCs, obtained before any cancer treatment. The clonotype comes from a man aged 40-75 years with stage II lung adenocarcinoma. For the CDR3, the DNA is TGTGCCAGTCGAAGGAGGACCGATCAGCCCCAGCATTTT. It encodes CASRRRTDQPQHF.